Below, 18 T cell receptor beta chains from the same sample are listed, as sequenced in a study of T cells in Graves' hyperthyroidism and ophthalmopathy. TCR beta CDR3 regions were amplified from RNA transcripts. TCR CDR3 underwent first-round RT-PCR with the HTBI primer set. Via MiXCR, TCRdb re-called the multiplex PCR reads, giving one row per CDR3 protein. The table has about 400,000 distinct CDR3 sequences, over 12% seen once. What was sequenced was blood. These receptors all come from a man aged 50 to 59 with Graves' ophthalmopathy.

In this sample, this clonotype turned up many times. The genes are TRBV20-1 and TRBJ2-5, with no clear D. V was shortened by 1 base and J by 5 bases, with 11 bases between the two germline ends. Looked up from germline, CDR1 is DFQATT and CDR2 is SNEGSKA (reference sequence). The length of the CDR3 is 13 residues. CDR3 sequence: CSARGQAGETQYF. In DNA form, the CDR3 reads TGCAGTGCTAGAGGGCAGGCCGGGGAGACCCAGTACTTC.

Many counts were recorded for this clonotype. The genes are TRBV24-1 and TRBJ1-5; 7 bases match TRBD1. Germline V CDR1 and CDR2: KGHDR, SFDVKD. This CDR3 has 15 residues. The ends lost 5 bases at V and 6 bases at J; junction bases unmatched: 9. DNA for the CDR3: TGTGCCACCAGTGTAGCGGGCCAGGGGGGTCAGCCCCAGCATTTT. Translating gives CATSVAGQGGQPQHF.

This clonotype was detected ten times or more. The gene calls are TRBV20-1 and TRBJ2-3; D perhaps matches TRBD2 (5 bases). The V gene lost 6 bases and the J gene lost 0 bases, with 16 bases spanning the gap. There are 15 residues in the CDR3. Germline V gives CDR1 DFQATT, CDR2 SNEGSKA (reference sequence). The CDR3 region has the DNA TGCAGTGCCATGCTTGGGAGAAGGAGCACAGATACGCAGTATTTT. Its translation is CSAMLGRRSTDTQYF.

This clonotype came up many times. This chain connects TRBV6-1 to TRBJ1-2, with 9 positions matching TRBD1. Germline CDR1 is MNHNS and CDR2 is SASEGT. V trimming: 7 bases; J trimming: 5 bases; junction bases outside the gene matches: 14. The CDR3 is 16 amino acids. Written as DNA, the CDR3 is TGTGCCAGCACCCTGGGACAGGGCGTCCGAGAGTATGGCTACACCTTC. Translated, it gives CASTLGQGVREYGYTF.

Many counts were recorded for this clonotype. The chain has TRBV29-1 and TRBJ2-7; the D is unclear. CDR3 size: 13 residues. Trimming left V 7 bases short and J 2 bases short, with 15 bases between. The germline CDR1 and CDR2 sequences are SQVTM and ANQGSEA. CDR3 sequence (DNA): TGCAGCGGCCTCGAAGTTTCCACCTACGAGCAGTACTTC. Encoded protein: CSGLEVSTYEQYF.

This clonotype showed up many times. V usage is TRBV18 and J usage is TRBJ1-2; D is possibly TRBD1 (5 bases). CDR3 length: 14 amino acids. Trimming shortened V by 3 bases and J by 1 base, and 9 bases separated the two germline ends. Germline CDR1 and CDR2: KGHSH and LQKENI. In nucleotides, the CDR3 is TGTGCCAGCTCACCGGGGACCAATAACTATGGCTACACCTTC. It specifies CASSPGTNNYGYTF.

Ten or more counts support this clonotype. The chain joins TRBV7-9 to TRBJ2-1, with TRBD1 matching 11 bases. CDR1 is SEHNR and CDR2 is FQNEAQ in the germline V gene (reference sequence). The J segment lost 1 base and the V segment lost 7 bases, leaving 18 bases of the junction unmatched. The CDR3 loop spans 20 amino acids. Here the CDR3 reads CASTIREVDRGLRSYNEQFF. CDR3 bases: TGTGCCAGCACCATAAGGGAGGTGGACAGGGGGCTTAGGTCCTACAATGAGCAGTTCTTC.

A few counts support this clonotype. The gene calls are TRBV20-1 and TRBJ2-4, with a possible D match to TRBD2 (7 bases). Trimming took off 6 bases at V and 0 bases at J, with 24 bases between the two ends. Germline CDR1 DFQATT, CDR2 SNEGSKA (reference sequence). CDR3 size: 18 residues. The CDR3 bases are TGCAGTGCCCCTAAGCGGGGACAAGGGAATATAGCCAAAAACATTCAGTACTTC. Translating it yields CSAPKRGQGNIAKNIQYF.

The J gene is TRBJ1-5, the V gene TRBV29-1; 9 bases fit TRBD1. The CDR3 consists of 14 residues. Germline CDR1 SQVTM, CDR2 ANQGSEA. The trim removed 5 bases at V and 3 bases at J, leaving 5 bases unmatched. Written as DNA, the CDR3 is TGCAGCGTTCGTTGGACAGGGGTCAATCAGCCCCAGCATTTT. This encodes CSVRWTGVNQPQHF.

This clonotype has a count of ten or more. The gene calls are TRBV20-1 and TRBJ2-1; 7 nucleotides match TRBD2. This CDR3 spans 12 amino acids. V dropped 4 bases and J dropped 6; count of bases not matched to a gene: 3. Germline V lookup: CDR1 DFQATT, CDR2 SNEGSKA (reference sequence). CDR3 DNA: TGCAGTGCTAAACTAGCGAGCAATGAGCAGTTCTTC. As protein: CSAKLASNEQFF.

This clonotype appeared a single time. A read error may be the cause here, since a much bigger clone is one base away. The chain combines TRBV2 with TRBJ2-5; either TRBD1 or TRBD2 may supply D (5 bases each). There are 12 residues in the CDR3. Germline V gives CDR1 SNHLY, CDR2 FYNNEI. Trimming removed 6 bases at V and 7 bases at J, with 12 bases between. In DNA form, the CDR3 reads TGTGCCAGCAGCCGGGGTGGGGGGACCCAGTACTTC. Translation gives CASSRGGGTQYF.

This clonotype appeared many times. The V gene is TRBV5-1, the J gene TRBJ2-1; 8 nucleotides match TRBD1. The CDR3 is made up of 15 amino acids. Trimming took 6 bases from V and 3 from J; bases not matched to a gene: 8. Germline-derived CDR1 and CDR2 are SGHRS and YFSETQ. DNA of the CDR3: TGCGCCAGCACCGGGGGACAGGCTAGCTACAATGAGCAGTTCTTC. Protein sequence: CASTGGQASYNEQFF.

This clonotype has ten or more counts. The rearrangement joins TRBV5-8 to TRBJ2-2; D tentatively fits TRBD1 or TRBD2 (5 bases each). Germline lookup yields CDR1 SGHTS and CDR2 YDEGEE. The V gene lost 3 bases and the J gene lost 3 bases, with 12 bases spanning the gap. This CDR3 has 15 amino acids. CDR3 sequence: CASSSRDRDTGELFF. The CDR3 nucleotides read TGTGCCAGCAGCTCCCGGGACCGTGACACCGGGGAGCTGTTTTTT.

J is TRBJ1-6 and V is TRBV27, with D perhaps TRBD1 (5 bases). This CDR3 has 15 residues. Germline V CDR1 and CDR2: MNHEY, SMNVEV (reference sequence). The V end lost 0 bases, the J end lost 7 bases, and 10 bases lay between the germline ends. The CDR3: CASSLSQGRNSPLHF. CDR3 in DNA: TGTGCCAGCAGTTTATCGCAGGGACGCAATTCACCCCTCCACTTT.

This clonotype occurred a few times. The V call is TRBV10-3, the J call TRBJ1-2; 9 bases line up with TRBD1. Looked up from germline, CDR1 is ENHRY and CDR2 is SYGVKD. The CDR3 has 15 residues. With 4 bases clipped from V and 7 bases from J, the junction kept 10 bases outside the gene matches. DNA for the CDR3: TGTGCCATCAGTGGGCCCCTAACAGGGGGCGTTGGCTACACCTTC. Amino acids: CAISGPLTGGVGYTF.

The V and J genes are TRBV9 and TRBJ1-3; possible D gene TRBD1, 5 bases. The CDR3 spans 15 residues. The V end lost 4 bases, the J end lost 0 bases, and 11 bases lay between the germline ends. Germline values: CDR1 SGDLS, CDR2 YYNGEE. The CDR3, as DNA: TGTGCCAGCAGCCCAAAGACAGACTCTGGAAACACCATATATTTT. Amino acids: CASSPKTDSGNTIYF.

This clonotype was seen more than once but under ten times. CDR3 loop: CSAKPATSAEAFF. In nucleotides, the CDR3 is TGCAGTGCTAAGCCCGCTACCAGCGCTGAAGCTTTCTTT. V usage is TRBV20-1 and J usage is TRBJ1-1, with D hard to call. The germline V gene encodes CDR1 DFQATT and CDR2 SNEGSKA (reference sequence). Trimming took 4 bases from V and 6 from J, leaving 15 bases between them. The length of the CDR3 is 13 residues.

This clonotype was detected many times. The genes are TRBV2 and TRBJ2-3; 7 positions agree with TRBD2. The CDR3 length is 15 residues. V shed 3 bases, J shed 4 bases, and the junction held 7 bases outside the gene matches. CDR1 SNHLY and CDR2 FYNNEI come from the germline V gene. The CDR3 sequence: CASSEVAGEPDTQYF. The CDR3 DNA follows: TGTGCCAGCAGTGAGGTGGCGGGAGAGCCAGATACGCAGTATTTT.